The 30 T cell receptor beta chains below come from one sample, sequenced in a study of blood T cell repertoires in COVID-19. Assay used: immunoSEQ multiplex PCR; TCRdb lists only in-frame clones, some missing. Among approximately 350,000 clones listed, approximately 92% were seen once. Sequencing was performed on PBMCs or T cells enriched from blood (not recorded which). These receptors were collected from a man aged 18-30 years who had recovered from COVID-19.

The CDR3 loop is CASSQHHLRGTEAFF. CDR3 bases: TGTGCCAGCAGTCAACACCACCTACGGGGCACTGAAGCTTTCTTT. The chain employs TRBV28 and TRBJ1-1; no definite D call. CDR1 is MDHEN and CDR2 is SYDVKM in the germline V gene. V was shortened by 5 bases and J by 4 bases, with 17 bases between the two germline ends. The CDR3 consists of 15 residues.

The CDR3 sequence is CASSFEVSGYTF. The CDR3 DNA reads TGTGCCAGCAGCTTTGAAGTTTCCGGTTACACCTTC. The J gene is TRBJ1-2, the V gene TRBV11-2; D uncertain. Germline assignment: CDR1 SGHAT and CDR2 FQNNGV. This CDR3 is 12 amino acids long. The ends were cut back, 3 bases at V and 11 bases at J, with 13 bases in the middle.

The V and J genes are TRBV19 and TRBJ2-7; perhaps TRBD1 as D (5 bases). The germline V gene encodes CDR1 LNHDA and CDR2 SQIVND (reference sequence). Trimming took 4 bases from V and 3 from J, leaving 16 bases between them. CDR3 length: 15 amino acids. The CDR3 DNA reads as TGTGCCAGTAGTACCGTCCTGGGGCAGGGCTACGAGCAGTACTTC. Its translation is CASSTVLGQGYEQYF.

This clone has a single count. V usage is TRBV19 and J usage is TRBJ2-7; TRBD1 matches at 7 bases. The CDR3 totals 14 residues. Germline V gene data show CDR1 as LNHDA and CDR2 as SQIVND (reference sequence). The junction had 6 bases not matched to a gene; V was cut back by 4 bases and J by 3 bases. CDR3 coding DNA: TGTGCCAGTAGTACAGAACAGGGGAGCTACGAGCAGTACTTC. As protein: CASSTEQGSYEQYF.

The chain is built from TRBV5-1 and TRBJ2-1, with D maybe TRBD1 (5 bases). V shed 3 bases and J shed 8 bases, with 15 bases lying between them. CDR1 is SGHRS, CDR2 YFSETQ, per germline. CDR3 size: 14 residues. The CDR3 here is CASSWGRWADEQFF. The CDR3 DNA reads TGCGCCAGCAGCTGGGGCCGATGGGCGGATGAGCAGTTCTTC.

V gene TRBV24-1 combines with J gene TRBJ2-3, with TRBD2 matching 12 bases. Germline V lookup: CDR1 KGHDR, CDR2 SFDVKD. The junction had 10 bases not matched to a gene; V was cut back by 3 bases and J by 1 base. The CDR3 covers 19 residues. CDR3 DNA: TGTGCCACCAGTGATGCGGGGTCTAGCGGGAGGGCCGGCACAGATACGCAGTATTTT. This encodes CATSDAGSSGRAGTDTQYF.

The chain couples TRBV4-3 to TRBJ2-7; D call uncertain. V gave up 0 bases and J gave up 3 bases, with 12 bases separating them. CDR3 length: 15 residues. CDR1 and CDR2 (germline): LGHNA, YSLEER. CDR3 amino acids: CASSQDLVGGYEQYF. The CDR3 region has the DNA TGCGCCAGCAGCCAAGATCTAGTCGGTGGCTACGAGCAGTACTTC.

This chain joins TRBV7-3 and TRBJ2-2; 9 bases line up with TRBD1. Germline V gives CDR1 SGHTA, CDR2 FQGTGA. V shed 5 bases and J 5 bases; nucleotides not matched to a gene: 6. The length of the CDR3 is 15 residues. The DNA of the CDR3 is TGTGCCAGCAGCCCCGGGACAGGGCCGACCGGGGAGCTGTTTTTT. Translated, it gives CASSPGTGPTGELFF.

This chain uses TRBV6-1 with TRBJ2-1, with 10 bases lining up with TRBD1. The CDR3 length is 15 residues. V trimming: 2 bases; J trimming: 5 bases; junction bases outside the gene matches: 3. The germline V gene encodes CDR1 MNHNS and CDR2 SASEGT. CDR3: CASSERDRGDNEQFF. The CDR3 DNA is TGTGCCAGCAGTGAAAGGGACAGGGGAGACAATGAGCAGTTCTTC.

This chain connects TRBV5-1 to TRBJ1-2; 7 bases match TRBD1. Germline CDR1 SGHRS, CDR2 YFSETQ. V was pared by 5 bases and J by 4 bases, with 2 bases of the junction left unmatched. The CDR3 contains 12 residues. CDR3 coding DNA: TGCGCCAGCAGAAGGGACAGCTATGGCTACACCTTC. Translation: CASRRDSYGYTF. Together with reference TRBV5-1 and TRBJ1-2, the CDR3 gives the full variable domain: KAGVTQTPRYLIKTRGQQVTLSCSPISGHRSVSWYQQTPGQGLQFLFEYFSETQRNKGNFPGRFSGRQFSNSRSEMNVSTLELGDSALYLCASRRDSYGYTFGSGTRLTVV.

This clone was detected once. The chain joins TRBV21-1 to TRBJ2-7; TRBD1, as called in the table, went unchecked against the DNA. TRBV21-1 is reported as a pseudogene. This CDR3 is built from 14 residues. The CDR3 nucleotides are TGTGCCAGCGGGTTCCTAGGGGCTCCCCACGAGCAGTACTTC. Translating it yields CASGFLGAPHEQYF.

The V call is TRBV19, the J call TRBJ1-5; D is ambiguous. V was cut by 3 bases and J by 7 bases, with 10 bases left in between. CDR1 and CDR2 from the germline V gene are LNHDA and SQIVND (reference sequence). The CDR3 runs 13 residues. CDR3 sequence: CASSMGGIQPQHF. The CDR3 nucleotides are TGTGCCAGTAGTATGGGAGGCATACAGCCCCAGCATTTT.

The CDR3 reads CASSEAGGWEFF. In nucleotides, the CDR3 is TGTGCCAGCAGTGAAGCGGGAGGTTGGGAGTTCTTC. The chain couples TRBV2 to TRBJ2-1, with D possibly being TRBD2 (6 bases). Looked up from germline, CDR1 is SNHLY and CDR2 is FYNNEI. V was cut by 0 bases and J by 14 bases, with 11 bases left in between. The CDR3 consists of 12 residues.

The chain has TRBV15 and TRBJ2-2; D is perhaps TRBD2 (6 bases). Trimming took off 0 bases at V and 3 bases at J, with 8 bases between the two ends. The CDR3 contains 15 residues. Germline CDR1 LNHNV, CDR2 YYDKDF (reference sequence). CDR3 residues: CATSRDAGYTGELFF. In DNA form, the CDR3 reads TGTGCCACCAGCAGAGATGCGGGGTACACCGGGGAGCTGTTTTTT.

The chain links TRBV27 to TRBJ1-2; weak D call: TRBD1 (6 bases). Per germline, CDR1 MNHEY and CDR2 SMNVEV (reference sequence). V lost 4 bases and J lost 10, with 16 bases in between. CDR3 length: 13 amino acids. CDR3 sequence (DNA): TGTGCCAGCAGTTCCACCCCCGGGGACATCTACACCTTC. It translates to CASSSTPGDIYTF.

This clone has a handful of counts. The rearrangement links TRBV6-5 to TRBJ1-2, with D perhaps TRBD1 (6 bases). CDR3 length: 14 residues. Between the trimmed V and J ends, which lost 6 bases and 4 bases, there was a span of 15 bases. Germline V gene data show CDR1 as MNHEY and CDR2 as SVGAGI. CDR3 region: CASRKGENSYGYTF. The CDR3 DNA reads TGTGCCAGCAGAAAGGGGGAAAATAGCTATGGCTACACCTTC.

The gene calls are TRBV6-5 and TRBJ1-1; 7 bases are shared with TRBD1. Germline V gene sequence: CDR1 MNHEY, CDR2 SVGAGI. This CDR3 region has 15 residues. The junction had 9 bases not matched to a gene; V was cut back by 2 bases and J by 6 bases. CDR3 nucleotide sequence: TGTGCCAGCAGTTACCCCGGACAGGTTCAGTCTGAAGCTTTCTTT. Amino acid sequence: CASSYPGQVQSEAFF.

The chain has TRBV7-5 and TRBJ2-1; the table's D gene call, TRBD2, was not cross checked with the DNA. TRBV7-5 is a known pseudogene. CDR3 length: 19 amino acids. CDR3: CARRRTSGCPKEVPNEQFF. Written as DNA, the CDR3 is TGTGCCAGAAGACGGACTAGCGGGTGCCCGAAGGAAGTCCCAAATGAGCAGTTCTTC.

The genes are TRBV5-4 and TRBJ2-7; 8 bases match TRBD1. Germline CDR1 SGHNT, CDR2 YYREEE (reference sequence). CDR3 size: 13 residues. The V gene end was trimmed by 4 bases and the J gene end by 2 bases; junction bases not matched to a gene: 2. The CDR3 sequence: CASSRDRTYEQYF. The DNA of the CDR3 is TGTGCCAGCAGCCGGGACAGGACCTACGAGCAGTACTTC.

The V call is TRBV12-5, the J call TRBJ1-1, with D tentatively TRBD1 (5 bases). CDR3 length: 15 amino acids. CDR1 is LGHNT, CDR2 FRNRAP, per germline. V dropped 3 bases and J dropped 5 bases, with 16 bases sitting between them. The CDR3 loop is CASGFMLRGRTEAFF. The CDR3, as DNA: TGTGCTAGTGGTTTTATGCTGCGGGGCAGGACTGAAGCTTTCTTT. Drawing the rest from reference TRBV12-5 and TRBJ1-1, the complete variable domain is DARVTQTPRHKVTEMGQEVTMRCQPILGHNTVFWYRQTMMQGLELLAYFRNRAPLDDSGMPKDRFSAEMPDATLATLKIQPSEPRDSAVYFCASGFMLRGRTEAFFGQGTRLTVV.

The chain carries TRBV28 and TRBJ2-3, with unresolved D. Trimming removed 6 bases at V and 8 bases at J, with 12 bases between. The CDR3 length is 12 residues. Germline V gene lookup returns CDR1 MDHEN and CDR2 SYDVKM. In DNA, the CDR3 is TGTGCCAGCAGAACTGGTTCGGGTACGCAGTATTTT. Translation gives CASRTGSGTQYF.

The V call is TRBV18, the J call TRBJ2-7; 9 positions match TRBD1. Germline values: CDR1 KGHSH, CDR2 LQKENI. This CDR3 region has 15 residues. V dropped 6 bases and J dropped 2; count of bases not matched to a gene: 8. CDR3: CASSEGQGKPYEQYF. As DNA, the CDR3 is TGTGCCAGCTCGGAGGGACAGGGCAAGCCCTACGAGCAGTACTTC.

This clone was detected once. The chain joins TRBV5-1 to TRBJ2-1, with D perhaps TRBD1 (6 bases). The CDR3 extends over 15 amino acids. Trimming cost V 3 bases and J 6 bases, with 16 bases left between them. Per germline, CDR1 SGHRS and CDR2 YFSETQ. The CDR3 DNA sequence: TGCGCCAGCAGCTGGGCGAAAGGGACATCCAATGAGCAGTTCTTC. Its translation is CASSWAKGTSNEQFF.

The chain combines TRBV27 with TRBJ2-1, with 14 bases lining up with TRBD2. This CDR3 has 15 amino acids. CDR1 is MNHEY and CDR2 is SMNVEV in the germline V gene (reference sequence). V lost 6 bases to trimming and J lost 7 bases; unmatched junction nucleotides: 5. CDR3 sequence reads: CASRGLAGGWNEQFF. The CDR3 coding sequence is TGTGCCAGCAGAGGACTAGCGGGAGGATGGAATGAGCAGTTCTTC.

The chain links TRBV5-4 to TRBJ2-7, with 9 nucleotides matching TRBD2. The length of the CDR3 is 16 residues. The germline V gene has CDR1 SGHNT and CDR2 YYREEE (reference sequence). V was pared by 0 bases and J by 3 bases, with 7 bases of the junction left unmatched. This CDR3 reads CASSLVTSGGSYEQYF. The CDR3 DNA follows: TGTGCCAGCAGCTTGGTGACTAGCGGAGGGAGCTACGAGCAGTACTTC.

V and J are TRBV2 and TRBJ1-5, with TRBD1 identical over 7 bases. V shed 4 bases and J 5 bases; nucleotides not matched to a gene: 2. CDR3 length equals 13 residues. Looked up from germline, CDR1 is SNHLY and CDR2 is FYNNEI. For the CDR3, the DNA is TGTGCCAGCAGTGGACAGGGTGATCAGCCCCAGCATTTT. Its protein is CASSGQGDQPQHF.

This sequence joins TRBV21-1 and TRBJ1-1. TRBV21-1 is marked as a pseudogene. This CDR3 region has 19 residues. CDR3 in amino acids: CASSGGGGKIFAGGPEAFF. In DNA form, the CDR3 reads TGTGCCAGCAGCGGTGGGGGAGGGAAAATATTCGCGGGAGGACCTGAAGCTTTCTTT.

The chain links TRBV5-1 to TRBJ2-1; D possibly corresponds to TRBD2 (6 bases). V was shortened by 4 bases and J by 0 bases, with 11 bases between the two germline ends. Germline CDR1 is SGHRS and CDR2 is YFSETQ. The CDR3 has 15 residues. CDR3 loop: CASSTGASSYNEQFF. The CDR3 DNA is TGCGCCAGCAGCACGGGAGCGAGCTCCTACAATGAGCAGTTCTTC. The variable domain in full, with the rest retrieved from reference TRBV5-1 and TRBJ2-1, is KAGVTQTPRYLIKTRGQQVTLSCSPISGHRSVSWYQQTPGQGLQFLFEYFSETQRNKGNFPGRFSGRQFSNSRSEMNVSTLELGDSALYLCASSTGASSYNEQFFGPGTRLTVL.

The chain uses TRBV3-1 (or the pseudogene TRBV3-2) and TRBJ2-1; 9 bases line up with TRBD2. V gave up 3 bases and J gave up 0 bases; unmatched junction bases: 6. Germline V gene data show CDR1 as LGHDT and CDR2 as YNNKEL (reference sequence). The CDR3 is 17 amino acids. The CDR3 spells CASSQTSGYSSYNEQFF. The CDR3 DNA reads as TGTGCCAGCAGCCAGACTAGCGGTTATAGCTCCTACAATGAGCAGTTCTTC.

The rearrangement joins TRBV11-3 to TRBJ2-2; possible D gene TRBD1, 5 bases. CDR3 size: 15 residues. Trimming took off 1 base at V and 5 bases at J, with 11 bases between the two ends. The germline V gene has CDR1 SGHNT and CDR2 YENEEA. CDR3 sequence (DNA): TGTGCCAGCAGCTTAGCAATTTCAGGGACCGGGGAGCTGTTTTTT. Its translation: CASSLAISGTGELFF.